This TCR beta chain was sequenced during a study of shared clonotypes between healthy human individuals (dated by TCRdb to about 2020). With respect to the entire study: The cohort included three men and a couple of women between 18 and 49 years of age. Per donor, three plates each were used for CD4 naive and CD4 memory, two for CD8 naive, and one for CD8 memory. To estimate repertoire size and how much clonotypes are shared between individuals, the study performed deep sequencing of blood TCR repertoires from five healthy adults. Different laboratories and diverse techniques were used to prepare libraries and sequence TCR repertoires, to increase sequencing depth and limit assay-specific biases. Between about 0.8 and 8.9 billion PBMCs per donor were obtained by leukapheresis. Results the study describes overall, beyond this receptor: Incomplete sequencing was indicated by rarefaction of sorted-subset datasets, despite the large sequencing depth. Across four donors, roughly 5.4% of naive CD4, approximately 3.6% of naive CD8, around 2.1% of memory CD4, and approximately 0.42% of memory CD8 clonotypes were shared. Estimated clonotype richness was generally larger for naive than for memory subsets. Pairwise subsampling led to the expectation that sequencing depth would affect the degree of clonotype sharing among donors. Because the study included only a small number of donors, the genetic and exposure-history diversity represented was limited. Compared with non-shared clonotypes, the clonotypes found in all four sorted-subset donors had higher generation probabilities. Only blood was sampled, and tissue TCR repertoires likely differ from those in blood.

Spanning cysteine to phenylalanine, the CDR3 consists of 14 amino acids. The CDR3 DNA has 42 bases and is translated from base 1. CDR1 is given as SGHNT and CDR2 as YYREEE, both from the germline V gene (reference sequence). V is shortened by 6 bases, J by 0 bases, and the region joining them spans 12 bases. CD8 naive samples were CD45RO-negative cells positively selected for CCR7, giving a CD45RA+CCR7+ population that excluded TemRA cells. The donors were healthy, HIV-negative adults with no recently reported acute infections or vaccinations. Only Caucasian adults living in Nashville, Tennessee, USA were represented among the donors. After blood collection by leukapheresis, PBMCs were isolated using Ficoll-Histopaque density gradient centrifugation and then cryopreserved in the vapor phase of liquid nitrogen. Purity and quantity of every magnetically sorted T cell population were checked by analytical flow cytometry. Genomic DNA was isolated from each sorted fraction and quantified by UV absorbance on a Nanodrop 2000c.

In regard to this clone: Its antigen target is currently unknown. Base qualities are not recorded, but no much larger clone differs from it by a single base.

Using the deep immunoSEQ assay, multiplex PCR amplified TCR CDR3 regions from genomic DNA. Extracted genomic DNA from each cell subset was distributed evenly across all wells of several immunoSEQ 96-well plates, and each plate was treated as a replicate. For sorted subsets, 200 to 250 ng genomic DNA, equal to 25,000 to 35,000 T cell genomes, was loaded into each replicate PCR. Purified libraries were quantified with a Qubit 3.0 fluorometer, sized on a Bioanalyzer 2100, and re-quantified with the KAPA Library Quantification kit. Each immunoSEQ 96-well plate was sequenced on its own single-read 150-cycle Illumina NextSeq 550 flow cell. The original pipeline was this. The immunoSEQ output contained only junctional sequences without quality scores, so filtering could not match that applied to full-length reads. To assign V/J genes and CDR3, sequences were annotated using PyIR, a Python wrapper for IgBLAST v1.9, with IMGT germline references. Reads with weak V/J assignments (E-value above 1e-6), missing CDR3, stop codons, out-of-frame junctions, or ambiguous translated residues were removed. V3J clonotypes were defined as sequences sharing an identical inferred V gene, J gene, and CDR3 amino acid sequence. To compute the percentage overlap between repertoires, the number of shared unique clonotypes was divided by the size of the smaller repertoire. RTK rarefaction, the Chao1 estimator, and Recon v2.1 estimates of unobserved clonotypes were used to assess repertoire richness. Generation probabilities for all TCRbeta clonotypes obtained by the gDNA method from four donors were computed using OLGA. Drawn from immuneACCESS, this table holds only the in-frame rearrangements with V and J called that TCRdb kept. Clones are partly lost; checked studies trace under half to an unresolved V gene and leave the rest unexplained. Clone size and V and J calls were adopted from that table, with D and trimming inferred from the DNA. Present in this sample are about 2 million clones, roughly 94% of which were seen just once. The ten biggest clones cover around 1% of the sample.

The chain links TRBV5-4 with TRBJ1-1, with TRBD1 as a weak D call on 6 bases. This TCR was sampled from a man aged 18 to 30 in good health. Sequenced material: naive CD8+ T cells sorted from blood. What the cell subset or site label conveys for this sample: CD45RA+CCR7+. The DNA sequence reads TGTGCCAGCACCGAGACAGGCATGAACACTGAAGCTTTCTTT. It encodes CASTETGMNTEAFF.